This T cell receptor beta chain was recorded in a study of T-cell reconstitution after alpha-beta-depleted transplantation in children. The authors prepared the TCRbeta library with unique molecular identifiers. One entry per CDR3 protein, called by TCRdb with MiXCR from the PCR reads. The sample shows 450,000 to 600,000 distinct CDR3 sequences, about a sixth of them seen only once. V was pared by 2 bases and J by 7 bases, with 8 bases between. The CDR3 extends over 13 amino acids. Germline loops: CDR1 MGHDK, CDR2 SYGVNS. The starting material was PBMCs from the stem cell graft donor, obtained from the stem cell graft. This clonotype was obtained from a human donor who donated a stem cell graft to a child with acute lymphoblastic leukemia. V gene TRBV25-1 combines with J gene TRBJ2-2, with no clear D. The CDR3 DNA reads TGTGCCAGCAGTGAAGCCACTATCGGGGAGCTGTTTTTT. It yields the protein CASSEATIGELFF.